This record concerns one TCR beta chain sequence. J lost 4 bases, V lost 0 bases, and 8 bases had no gene match. CDR3 length: 17 residues. Germline V gene sequence: CDR1 SGHTA, CDR2 FQGTGA. Clones were sequenced by immunoSEQ multiplex PCR, and TCRdb holds only the in-frame ones, with some missing. Among 150,000 to 200,000 clones listed, roughly 94% were seen once. The sample comes from a study of blood T cell repertoires in COVID-19. As for the study in general: PBMCs, B-cell-depleted T cells, or T cells were the source of the cDNA or gDNA that made up the material.

Recruited during active infection, patients (from Seattle) were subsequently followed longitudinally. This sequence joins TRBV7-3 and TRBJ2-2, with 7 nucleotides matching TRBD2. The sequenced sample consisted of peripheral blood. The receptor comes from a man younger than 45 with COVID-19, enrolled during active disease. The CDR3 nucleotides read TGTGCCAGCAGCTTAACGGTCTCCAGCGGGGCCACCGGGGAGCTGTTTTTT. It specifies CASSLTVSSGATGELFF.